The clone carrying this T cell receptor beta chain was seen more than once but under ten times. Its antigen is unidentified. These data originate in a study of T cell repertoires in cytomegalovirus infection. Study details: Shared public TCR beta signatures pointed to both CMV infection and a matching HLA type. Broader study findings: Individuals carrying CMV plus the relevant HLA were identified by cumulative frequency of public TCR beta families. Clonotype analysis showed dominance of the ex vivo response by HLA-C-restricted CMV-specific TCR beta clonotypes.

Trimming cost V 2 bases and J 3 bases; bases outside gene matches: 5. CDR3 size: 16 residues. The germline gives CDR1 MNHEY, CDR2 SVGAGI. One entry per CDR3 protein, called by TCRdb with MiXCR from the reads. The sample records more than 400,000 distinct CDR3 sequences, around 27% being singletons. The receptor comes from a human donor in good health (CMV status not recorded). Some clones in this sample may be carry-over from other donors' samples. The rearrangement joins TRBV6-5 to TRBJ2-7; 12 bases agree with TRBD2. The sequenced material came from PBMCs. CDR3 in DNA: TGTGCCAGCAGTTACGGCGGACTAGCGGGACGCTACGAGCAGTACTTC. It codes for CASSYGGLAGRYEQYF.